A selection of T cell receptor beta chains follows, all from one sample in a study of cytomegalovirus exposure and HLA in healthy donors. Profiled with immunoSEQ multiplex PCR; TCRdb holds only in-frame clones, not every one. Found here are under 250,000 clones, approximately 80% of them singletons; the top ten hold roughly 0.75%. Sequenced material: PBMCs. These receptors all come from a boy aged 2 to 10 in good health and CMV-seronegative. Both conserved end residues are part of each CDR3. A D gene is named only where the DNA matches it firmly. Rows may omit the clone size; those that give it use once, few, many or a size class.

>TRBV19|TRBJ2-7|16|-|TRBD2
CASSIELAGGFNEQYF
TGTGCCAGTAGTATAGAATTGGCGGGGGGATTCAACGAGCAGTACTTC
>TRBV13|TRBJ2-2|16|once|TRBD2
CASSFLAGVPDGELFF
TGTGCCAGCAGCTTTCTAGCGGGAGTGCCTGACGGGGAGCTGTTTTTT
>TRBV12-5|TRBJ2-7|14|-|-
CASGSGTPPYEQYF
TGTGCTAGTGGTTCCGGGACACCTCCCTACGAGCAGTACTTC
>TRBV30|TRBJ2-7|14|-|-
CACWGGQETNEQYF
TGTGCCTGCTGGGGGGGACAGGAGACGAACGAGCAGTACTTC
>TRBV5-1|TRBJ1-3|15|-|-
CASSLEGTSRNTIYF
TGCGCCAGCAGCTTGGAGGGGACTTCCCGGAACACCATATATTTT
>TRBV5-4|TRBJ1-1|15|few|TRBD1
CASSPWTGADTEAFF
TGTGCCAGCAGCCCATGGACAGGGGCAGACACTGAAGCTTTCTTT
>TRBV29-1|TRBJ2-5|21|-|TRBD2
CSVEDRALRTSGGLNQETQYF
TGCAGCGTTGAAGATCGCGCGCTGAGGACTAGCGGGGGCCTAAACCAAGAGACCCAGTACTTC
>TRBV7-8|TRBJ1-2|14|-|-
CASSSRQTNYGYTF
TGTGCCAGCAGCTCTCGACAGACTAACTATGGCTACACCTTC
>TRBV2|TRBJ2-7|15|-|TRBD2
CASSGGTSGSYEQYF
TGTGCCAGCAGTGGTGGGACTAGCGGGTCTTACGAGCAGTACTTC
>TRBV27|TRBJ2-2|16|-|TRBD2
CASSFRAGGRTGELFF
TGTGCCAGCAGTTTCCGAGCGGGAGGTAGGACCGGGGAGCTGTTTTTT
>TRBV7-6|TRBJ1-1|12|-|-
CASSLVSAEAFF
TGTGCCAGCAGCTTAGTCTCCGCTGAAGCTTTCTTT
>TRBV30|TRBJ1-2|14|-|TRBD1
CAWSPWQGASGYTF
TGTGCCTGGAGCCCCTGGCAGGGGGCCTCTGGCTACACTTTC
>TRBV27|TRBJ2-1|14|once|-
CASSLTRESNEQFF
TGTGCCAGCAGTTTAACCAGGGAAAGCAATGAGCAGTTCTTC
>TRBV6-6|TRBJ2-7|12|-|TRBD2
CATAAGGYEQYF
TGTGCCACCGCGGCGGGAGGGTACGAGCAGTACTTC
>TRBV30|TRBJ2-7|13|-|TRBD1
CARSDRASYEQYF
TGTGCCCGATCGGACAGGGCCTCCTACGAGCAGTACTTC
>TRBV2|TRBJ1-4|15|few|TRBD1
CASSDPGQGFEKLFF
TGTGCCAGCAGTGACCCGGGACAGGGGTTTGAAAAACTGTTTTTT
>TRBV7-9|TRBJ1-2|17|few|TRBD1
CASTSTPRGQGIRGYTF
TGTGCCAGCACCTCAACCCCCAGGGGACAGGGCATACGTGGCTACACCTTC
>TRBV6-1|TRBJ2-7|17|-|TRBD1
CASSEARPGQGAHEQYF
TGTGCCAGCAGTGAAGCCCGGCCGGGACAGGGGGCCCACGAGCAGTACTTC
>TRBV9|TRBJ2-7|14|-|TRBD1
CASSATGLAYEQYF
TGTGCCAGCAGCGCGACAGGGTTGGCCTACGAGCAGTACTTC
>TRBV19|TRBJ2-7|16|-|TRBD1
CASSISGTARGYEQYF
TGTGCCAGTAGTATTTCGGGGACAGCGAGAGGTTACGAGCAGTACTTC
>TRBV7-6|TRBJ2-3|17|-|TRBD1
CASSPRPPGQSTDTQYF
TGTGCCAGCAGCCCGAGACCCCCGGGACAGAGTACAGATACGCAGTATTTT
>TRBV5-4|TRBJ1-1|13|-|TRBD1
CASSYRGLTEAFF
TGTGCCAGCAGCTATAGGGGGCTCACTGAAGCTTTCTTT
>TRBV6-6|TRBJ2-1|14|-|TRBD2
CASSQGGGGVEQFF
TGTGCCAGCAGCCAAGGCGGGGGGGGCGTTGAGCAGTTCTTC
>TRBV2|TRBJ2-5|15|-|-
CASSDTPGSQETQYF
TGTGCCAGCAGTGACACCCCCGGGAGCCAAGAGACCCAGTACTTC
>TRBV5-4|TRBJ2-1|11|-|-
CASGGPNEQFF
TGTGCCAGCGGGGGCCCCAATGAGCAGTTCTTC
>TRBV7-9|TRBJ1-2|14|-|TRBD1
CASSLWTGDYGYTF
TGTGCCAGCAGCCTCTGGACAGGGGACTATGGCTACACCTTC
>TRBV2|TRBJ2-7|11|-|-
CASSDRGEQYF
TGTGCCAGCAGTGACAGGGGCGAGCAGTACTTC
>TRBV6-6|TRBJ2-5|15|-|-
CASSYPQQGQETQYF
TGTGCCAGCAGTTACCCGCAGCAGGGTCAAGAGACCCAGTACTTC
>TRBV7-6|TRBJ2-1|15|-|TRBD2
CASSPRLAGHNEQFF
TGTGCCAGCAGCCCCCGACTAGCGGGACACAATGAGCAGTTCTTC
>TRBV6-1|TRBJ2-7|13|once|TRBD1
CATQDRAGGEQYF
TGTGCCACCCAAGACAGGGCGGGTGGCGAGCAGTACTTC
>TRBV11-1|TRBJ2-3|16|-|TRBD2
CASSYSGGPYTDTQYF
TGTGCCAGCAGCTATAGCGGGGGGCCTTACACAGATACGCAGTATTTT
>TRBV2|TRBJ1-2|14|-|TRBD1
CASSATTGVYGYTF
TGTGCCAGCAGTGCCACAACAGGGGTCTATGGCTACACCTTC
>TRBV18|TRBJ2-1|14|-|TRBD2
CASSKLAGYNEQFF
TGTGCCAGCTCAAAACTAGCGGGGTACAATGAGCAGTTCTTC
>TRBV28|TRBJ1-2|14|once|-
CASSFGSLGGGYTF
TGTGCCAGCAGTTTTGGGTCCCTCGGAGGTGGCTACACCTTC
>TRBV2|TRBJ2-5|12|few|-
CASRGGLETQYF
TGTGCCAGCAGGGGCGGGTTGGAGACCCAGTACTTC
>TRBV5-1|TRBJ2-5|14|-|-
CASSLHGETETQYF
TGCGCCAGCAGCTTGCACGGGGAGACGGAGACCCAGTACTTC
>TRBV6-1|TRBJ1-5|15|-|-
CASSLDSHSNQPQHF
TGTGCCAGCAGTCTTGACAGCCATAGCAATCAGCCCCAGCATTTT
>TRBV7-9|TRBJ1-6|14|few|-
CASSSVGVNSPLHF
TGTGCCAGCAGCTCCGTAGGGGTAAATTCACCCCTCCACTTT
>TRBV9|TRBJ2-3|15|-|TRBD2
CASSGTSGYTDTQYF
TGTGCCAGCAGCGGGACTAGCGGGTACACAGATACGCAGTATTTT
>TRBV2|TRBJ2-7|14|few|-
CATYAPGLRYEQYF
TGTGCCACTTACGCACCGGGACTGAGGTACGAGCAGTACTTC
>TRBV11-2|TRBJ2-5|16|-|TRBD2
CASSDRLAGGGETQYF
TGTGCCAGCAGCGACCGACTAGCGGGGGGTGGGGAGACCCAGTACTTC
>TRBV5-8|TRBJ1-2|14|few|-
CASSPGVGLNGYTF
TGTGCCAGCAGCCCTGGCGTGGGGCTCAATGGCTACACCTTC
>TRBV6-1|TRBJ2-2|19|-|TRBD2
CASSEANWGLAGETGELFF
TGTGCCAGCAGTGAAGCGAATTGGGGACTAGCGGGAGAAACCGGGGAGCTGTTTTTT
>TRBV7-9|TRBJ2-1|16|-|-
CASSLLDFSSYNEQFF
TGTGCCAGCAGCTTATTGGACTTTAGCTCCTACAATGAGCAGTTCTTC
>TRBV5-1|TRBJ1-1|13|-|-
CASSFHKNTEAFF
TGCGCCAGCAGCTTCCACAAGAACACTGAAGCTTTCTTT
>TRBV5-1|TRBJ2-7|23|-|TRBD2
CASSSAPSGAKRVDPTGTYEQYF
TGCGCCAGCAGCTCAGCCCCGAGCGGGGCGAAGCGGGTTGACCCTACGGGTACCTACGAGCAGTACTTC
>TRBV12-5|TRBJ1-6|16|-|TRBD1
CASGLTLGTGNSPLHF
TGTGCTAGTGGTTTGACCCTGGGGACAGGCAATTCACCCCTCCACTTT
>TRBV7-9|TRBJ1-2|15|once|-
CASSSRADTNYGYTF
TGTGCCAGCAGCTCCCGGGCGGACACTAACTATGGCTACACCTTC
>TRBV30|TRBJ1-6|14|-|TRBD1
CAWSTGTVDSPLHF
TGTGCCTGGAGCACCGGGACAGTGGATTCACCCCTCCACTTT
>TRBV6-5|TRBJ2-7|14|few|TRBD1
CASSRGQATYEQYF
TGTGCCAGCAGTCGGGGACAGGCCACCTACGAGCAGTACTTC
>TRBV7-9|TRBJ1-2|15|-|TRBD1
CASSLGQSANYGYTF
TGTGCCAGCAGCCTGGGACAGTCCGCTAACTATGGCTACACCTTC
>TRBV5-4|TRBJ2-3|16|-|-
CASSLKSATSTDTQYF
TGTGCCAGCAGCTTGAAATCAGCGACTAGCACAGATACGCAGTATTTT
>TRBV11-2|TRBJ2-7|14|-|-
CASSLTIYRGEQYF
TGTGCCAGCAGCTTGACTATCTACCGGGGGGAGCAGTACTTC
>TRBV7-9|TRBJ1-2|13|-|TRBD1
CASSGRTGYGYTF
TGTGCCAGCAGCGGCAGGACAGGATATGGCTACACCTTC
>TRBV5-1|TRBJ1-5|14|few|TRBD1
CASSLRQGDQPQHF
TGCGCCAGCAGCCTAAGACAGGGCGATCAGCCCCAGCATTTT
>TRBV19|TRBJ2-7|15|-|TRBD2
CASSIGTSGSYEQYF
TGTGCCAGTAGTATCGGTACTAGCGGGAGCTACGAGCAGTACTTC
>TRBV4-1|TRBJ1-2|14|few|TRBD1
CASSQIQGSYGYTF
TGCGCCAGCAGCCAAATACAGGGGTCCTATGGCTACACCTTC
>TRBV30|TRBJ2-5|13|-|-
CAWRLRGAETQYF
TGTGCCTGGAGGTTAAGGGGCGCGGAGACCCAGTACTTC
>TRBV7-9|TRBJ2-4|12|-|-
CSSSLGGLIQYF
TGTTCCAGCAGCTTGGGCGGGTTGATTCAGTACTTC
>TRBV15|TRBJ2-5|11|-|-
CATSFEETQYF
TGTGCCACCAGCTTCGAAGAGACCCAGTACTTC